The 15 T cell receptor beta chains given below trace back to one sample, sequenced in a study of OX40 agonist ivuxolimab in advanced cancers. This table comes from immunoSEQ multiplex PCR, and its TCRdb copy is limited to in-frame clones, with some not included. The table has around 64,000 clones, almost 85% seen once. The source was CD4+ or CD8+ T cells sorted from blood, collected in a trial of the OX40 agonist ivuxolimab. The receptors come from an adult with an advanced solid tumor such as melanoma, head and neck, liver or kidney cancer.

The V and J genes are TRBV11-3 and TRBJ2-5; unclear D gene. There are 16 residues in the CDR3. Germline CDR1 SGHNT, CDR2 YENEEA. Trimming cost V 4 bases and J 4 bases, with 19 bases left between them. CDR3 loop: CASSSFSLDLVETQYF. The CDR3 coding sequence is TGTGCCAGCAGCTCGTTTTCGCTGGACCTAGTAGAGACCCAGTACTTC.

V usage is TRBV9 and J usage is TRBJ1-3; no clear D gene. Germline CDR1 is SGDLS and CDR2 is YYNGEE. The CDR3 runs to 15 residues. The ends were cut back, 4 bases at V and 0 bases at J, with 11 bases in the middle. DNA of the CDR3: TGTGCCAGCAGCCCGGACGGCGGCTCTGGAAACACCATATATTTT. This translates into CASSPDGGSGNTIYF.

V gene TRBV5-1 combines with J gene TRBJ2-2, with D perhaps matching TRBD1 (5 bases). The CDR3 totals 16 residues. Germline V CDR1 and CDR2: SGHRS, YFSETQ. With 2 bases removed from V and 5 bases from J, the gap between germline ends came to 16 bases. In DNA, the CDR3 is TGCGCCAGCAGCTTCCAACCAGGGTCCGGGACCGGGGAGCTGTTTTTT. The encoded protein is CASSFQPGSGTGELFF.

The CDR3 sequence: CASSLEAGELYEAFF. In nucleotides, the CDR3 is TGTGCCAGCAGCTTAGAGGCAGGAGAACTTTATGAAGCTTTCTTT. This sequence joins TRBV11-2 and TRBJ1-1, with D hard to call. The germline gives CDR1 SGHAT, CDR2 FQNNGV. The V end lost 0 bases, the J end lost 7 bases, and 15 bases lay between the germline ends. This CDR3 is built from 15 residues.

The chain carries TRBV2 and TRBJ1-6, with 7 bases identical to TRBD1. The CDR3 sequence is 15 residues long. Germline V CDR1 and CDR2: SNHLY, FYNNEI. V trimming: 8 bases; J trimming: 4 bases; junction bases outside the gene matches: 8. CDR3 bases: TGTGCCAGCGAGACAGGGCAACGGTATAATTCACCCCTCCACTTT. The encoded protein is CASETGQRYNSPLHF.

This clone came up a few times. The CDR3 region is CASILTSWGPKDTQYF. The DNA of the CDR3 is TGTGCCAGCATTCTTACTAGCTGGGGGCCTAAAGATACGCAGTATTTT. The gene calls are TRBV28 and TRBJ2-3, with D perhaps matching TRBD1 or TRBD2 (6 bases each). CDR3 length: 16 residues. V lost 7 bases and J 5 bases, leaving 22 bases between the germline ends. Germline V CDR1 and CDR2: MDHEN, SYDVKM.

The V gene is TRBV5-1, the J gene TRBJ2-7; D is unclear. Germline V gene lookup returns CDR1 SGHRS and CDR2 YFSETQ. The ends were cut back, 6 bases at V and 2 bases at J, with 15 bases in the middle. The CDR3 covers 14 residues. The CDR3: CASTPRGRAYEQYF. In nucleotides, the CDR3 is TGCGCCAGCACCCCCAGAGGCAGAGCCTACGAGCAGTACTTC. Full variable domain (outside the CDR3, taken from reference TRBV5-1 and TRBJ2-7): KAGVTQTPRYLIKTRGQQVTLSCSPISGHRSVSWYQQTPGQGLQFLFEYFSETQRNKGNFPGRFSGRQFSNSRSEMNVSTLELGDSALYLCASTPRGRAYEQYFGPGTRLTVT.

CDR3 coding DNA: TGTGCCATCAGCAACCCGGGACCAAGCACAGATACGCAGTATTTT. Its protein product is CAISNPGPSTDTQYF. V is TRBV10-3 and J is TRBJ2-3; either TRBD1 or TRBD2 may fit D (5 bases each). CDR3 size: 15 residues. In germline, CDR1 is ENHRY, CDR2 SYGVKD. V was cut by 6 bases and J by 0 bases, with 13 bases left in between.

The rearrangement joins TRBV16 to TRBJ1-1; possibly TRBD1 for D (6 bases). Germline V gene sequence: CDR1 KGHSY, CDR2 FQNENV. V gave up 0 bases and J gave up 4 bases, with 9 bases separating them. The CDR3 runs 14 residues. For the CDR3, the DNA is TGTGCCAGCAGCCAATCGCAGGGGACCACTGAAGCTTTCTTT. Translating gives CASSQSQGTTEAFF. The full variable domain, completed using reference TRBV16 and TRBJ1-1, is GEEVAQTPKHLVRGEGQKAKLYCAPIKGHSYVFWYQQVLKNEFKFLISFQNENVFDETGMPKERFSAKCLPNSPCSLEIQATKLEDSAVYFCASSQSQGTTEAFFGQGTRLTVV.

As regards this clone: One end of the junction varies from germline; a read error may be responsible. The chain couples TRBV2 to TRBJ1-5; the D gene is possibly TRBD1 (6 bases). This CDR3 spans 14 amino acids. Germline V CDR1 and CDR2: SNHLY, FYNNEI. The CDR3 is CASRDRNHNQPQHF. For the CDR3, the DNA is TGTGCCAGCCGTGACAGGAACCACAATCAGCCCCAGCATTTT.

The V gene is TRBV7-9, the J gene TRBJ2-1; D gene unclear. The V gene lost 5 bases and the J gene lost 1 base, with 9 bases spanning the gap. This CDR3 has 14 amino acids. Germline V CDR1 and CDR2: SEHNR, FQNEAQ (reference sequence). DNA of the CDR3: TGTGCCAGCAGCCCGGTGGGGTCCTACAATGAGCAGTTCTTC. Its translation: CASSPVGSYNEQFF.

V usage is TRBV19 and J usage is TRBJ2-3, with D unclear. The CDR3 is 14 residues long. V was pared by 5 bases and J by 7 bases, with 16 bases between. Germline V gene sequence: CDR1 LNHDA, CDR2 SQIVND (reference sequence). The CDR3 reads CASSGLPAAHTQYF. The CDR3 bases are TGTGCCAGTAGTGGGCTACCAGCCGCTCATACGCAGTATTTT. Filled out from reference TRBV19 and TRBJ2-3, the complete variable domain reads DGGITQSPKYLFRKEGQNVTLSCEQNLNHDAMYWYRQDPGQGLRLIYYSQIVNDFQKGDIAEGYSVSREKKESFPLTVTSAQKNPTAFYLCASSGLPAAHTQYFGPGTRLTVL.

V usage is TRBV6-1 and J usage is TRBJ2-1; no reliable D call. Germline CDR1 is MNHNS and CDR2 is SASEGT. The CDR3 is 12 amino acids. V lost 5 bases and J lost 9, with 11 bases in between. The CDR3 DNA is TGTGCCAGCAGTTCGTTGGCAGGTGAGCAGTTCTTC. This sequence encodes CASSSLAGEQFF.

The genes are TRBV7-9 and TRBJ1-1; possible D gene TRBD1, 5 bases. With 1 base removed from V and 5 bases from J, the gap between germline ends came to 8 bases. Germline V gene data show CDR1 as SEHNR and CDR2 as FQNEAQ (reference sequence). The CDR3 is 13 amino acids. Written as DNA, the CDR3 is TGTGCCAGCAGCTTAGACTGGGGGACTGAAGCTTTCTTT. Protein product: CASSLDWGTEAFF.

V usage is TRBV9 and J usage is TRBJ1-2, with a possible D match to TRBD1 (6 bases). This CDR3 contains 14 residues. Germline V gene data show CDR1 as SGDLS and CDR2 as YYNGEE. V was clipped by 0 bases and J by 8 bases, with 14 bases between them. CDR3 sequence: CASSVDGGTKGYTF. The DNA of the CDR3 is TGTGCCAGCAGCGTAGATGGGGGGACAAAAGGCTACACCTTC.